This entry lists 31 T cell receptor beta chains sequenced from one sample in a study of T-cell memory formation after mild COVID-19. TCRdb re-analysed the 5' RACE reads in MiXCR, keeping a single row per CDR3 protein. The sample has around 310,000 distinct CDR3 sequences, more than 13% seen once. The sample taken for sequencing was PBMCs or a T cell subset sorted from them (not recorded which). Receptor source: a man aged 18 to 29 who had mild COVID-19 (a few samples of this study predate the infection). Cell type and time point are not known.

The CDR3 reads CASSLAGGSNTGELFF. CDR3 nucleotides: TGCGCCAGCAGCTTGGCGGGGGGGTCGAACACCGGGGAGCTGTTTTTT. This chain joins TRBV5-1 and TRBJ2-2; 8 nucleotides agree with TRBD2. In germline, CDR1 is SGHRS, CDR2 YFSETQ. The CDR3 covers 16 residues. Losses at the gene ends were 0 bases for V and 0 bases for J; bases not matched to a gene: 1.

The chain has TRBV11-2 and TRBJ1-4; 7 bases are shared with TRBD1. Germline assignment: CDR1 SGHAT and CDR2 FQNNGV. V lost 2 bases to trimming and J lost 8 bases; unmatched junction nucleotides: 2. The CDR3 length is 13 residues. Here the CDR3 reads CASSLYRGEKLFF. The DNA for the CDR3 is TGTGCCAGCAGCTTATACAGGGGCGAAAAACTGTTTTTT.

Only a few counts were recorded for this clonotype. The chain is built from TRBV20-1 and TRBJ2-5; D is undetermined. Germline V gene data show CDR1 as DFQATT and CDR2 as SNEGSKA (reference sequence). V was pared by 2 bases and J by 5 bases, with 12 bases between. This CDR3 is 13 amino acids long. CDR3 region: CSARWRVGETQYF. The CDR3 DNA sequence: TGCAGTGCTAGATGGCGAGTTGGGGAGACCCAGTACTTC.

This clonotype was detected only a few times. The chain uses TRBV3-1 and TRBJ1-5; possibly TRBD1 for D (5 bases). CDR1 is LGHDT, CDR2 YNNKEL, per germline (reference sequence). The CDR3 totals 13 residues. Deletions cut 1 base from V and 7 bases from J, with 8 bases between. CDR3 region: CASSQGGIQPQHF. CDR3 nucleotide sequence: TGTGCCAGCAGCCAAGGGGGGATCCAGCCCCAGCATTTT.

The J gene is TRBJ2-2, the V gene TRBV5-1, with D tentatively TRBD1 (6 bases). From germline, CDR1 is SGHRS and CDR2 YFSETQ. Trimming took off 4 bases at V and 1 base at J, with 14 bases between the two ends. The CDR3 length is 16 residues. In DNA, the CDR3 is TGCGCCAGCAGCCCCTGGACAGTGTTGAACACCGGGGAGCTGTTTTTT. This gives the protein CASSPWTVLNTGELFF.

This clonotype was detected ten times or more. This chain connects TRBV5-4 to TRBJ2-2, with 7 positions matching TRBD1. The CDR3 length is 16 residues. The V segment lost 2 bases and the J segment 5 bases; nucleotides outside the gene matches: 9. Germline CDR1 SGHNT, CDR2 YYREEE (reference sequence). CDR3 nucleotides: TGTGCCAGCAGCTTCCCGGACAGGAACCCGACCGGGGAGCTGTTTTTT. Translation gives CASSFPDRNPTGELFF.

This clonotype was observed at least ten times. The chain recombines TRBV12-3 or TRBV12-4 with TRBJ2-7; possible D gene TRBD1, 5 bases. Trimming shortened V by 3 bases and J by 6 bases, and 18 bases separated the two germline ends. The CDR3 spans 15 residues. The CDR3: CASSLIQQVSVEQYF. The DNA of the CDR3 is TGTGCCAGCAGTTTGATCCAACAGGTCTCGGTCGAGCAGTACTTC.

This clonotype was seen a handful of times. The rearrangement links TRBV5-1 to TRBJ2-7; 9 nucleotides line up with TRBD1. CDR3 size: 16 residues. Unmatched junction bases numbered 8, after V lost 3 bases and J lost 1 base. Germline V gene lookup returns CDR1 SGHRS and CDR2 YFSETQ. The CDR3 nucleotides read TGCGCCAGCAGCTGGAATATGGGACAGGGTTCCTACGAGCAGTACTTC. It translates to CASSWNMGQGSYEQYF.

This clonotype was seen once. A junction boundary mismatches the germline segment, possibly from a read error. This chain links TRBV7-2 with TRBJ2-3; 8 nucleotides agree with TRBD1. Per the germline V gene, CDR1 is SGHTA and CDR2 is FQGNSA. This CDR3 has 12 amino acids. CDR3 DNA sequence: TGTGCCAGCAGCTTAGATAGACAGGGGCGGCATTTT. It yields the protein CASSLDRQGRHF.

This clonotype was seen repeatedly, ten times or more. This chain links TRBV5-6 with TRBJ1-5; D possibly corresponds to TRBD1 (5 bases). With 2 bases removed from V and 5 bases from J, the gap between germline ends came to 14 bases. The length of the CDR3 is 15 residues. Germline CDR1 reads SGHDT; CDR2 reads YYEEEE. This CDR3 reads CASSLSGAGHQPQHF. The CDR3 DNA is TGTGCCAGCAGCTTATCCGGGGCCGGGCATCAGCCCCAGCATTTT. Filled out from reference TRBV5-6 and TRBJ1-5, the complete variable domain reads DAGVTQSPTHLIKTRGQQVTLRCSPKSGHDTVSWYQQALGQGPQFIFQYYEEEERQRGNFPDRFSGHQFPNYSSELNVNALLLGDSALYLCASSLSGAGHQPQHFGDGTRLSIL.

The V and J genes are TRBV7-8 and TRBJ2-7; no definite D call. Germline V CDR1 and CDR2: SGHVS, FQNEAQ. CDR3 size: 13 residues. Trimming took off 4 bases at V and 3 bases at J, with 10 bases between the two ends. CDR3 protein: CASSYRMGYEQYF. The CDR3 bases are TGTGCCAGCAGCTATCGGATGGGCTACGAGCAGTACTTC.

In its sample, this clonotype was seen many times. This chain uses TRBV20-1 with TRBJ1-1, with 7 bases that match TRBD1. The CDR3 consists of 12 residues. Germline assignment: CDR1 DFQATT and CDR2 SNEGSKA (reference sequence). V shed 5 bases and J 1 base; nucleotides not matched to a gene: 1. CDR3 DNA sequence: TGCAGTGCTTGGACAGGGAACACTGAAGCTTTCTTT. Protein: CSAWTGNTEAFF.

The J gene is TRBJ2-3, the V gene TRBV7-1; tentative D call: TRBD2 (5 bases). TRBV7-1 is reported as an ORF; its role is uncertain. The CDR3 consists of 15 residues. The ends were cut back, 6 bases at V and 4 bases at J, with 17 bases in the middle. The CDR3 here is CASSHPLGVPDTQYF. DNA for the CDR3: TGTGCCAGCAGTCACCCTCTCGGGGTCCCAGATACGCAGTATTTT.

The sample holds many counts of this clonotype. The chain carries TRBV28 and TRBJ1-5, with D perhaps TRBD1 (5 bases). Germline loops: CDR1 MDHEN, CDR2 SYDVKM. The ends were cut back, 6 bases at V and 3 bases at J, with 18 bases in the middle. This CDR3 is built from 16 residues. This CDR3 is CASSTPGRGPNQPQHF. CDR3 DNA: TGTGCCAGCAGCACCCCGGGTAGGGGCCCCAATCAGCCCCAGCATTTT. Using reference TRBV28 and TRBJ1-5 for the parts outside the CDR3, the full variable domain is DVKVTQSSRYLVKRTGEKVFLECVQDMDHENMFWYRQDPGLGLRLIYFSYDVKMKEKGDIPEGYSVSREKKERFSLILESASTNQTSMYLCASSTPGRGPNQPQHFGDGTRLSIL.

This sequence joins TRBV5-1 and TRBJ2-5, with a tentative D call TRBD2 (5 bases). The germline V gene encodes CDR1 SGHRS and CDR2 YFSETQ. The CDR3 totals 16 residues. V shed 2 bases and J shed 5 bases, with 19 bases lying between them. CDR3 bases: TGCGCCAGCAGCTTCGGTACTGGGCTCTCGGGGGAGACCCAGTACTTC. Its translation is CASSFGTGLSGETQYF.

This clonotype was found many times. The chain has TRBV7-9 and TRBJ2-3, with unresolved D. The V end lost 1 base, the J end lost 5 bases, and 10 bases lay between the germline ends. The V gene's germline CDR1 is SEHNR and CDR2 FQNEAQ (reference sequence). The CDR3 is made up of 14 amino acids. CDR3 amino acids: CASSLVGPQDTQYF. The CDR3 nucleotides read TGTGCCAGCAGCTTAGTGGGCCCCCAAGATACGCAGTATTTT.

This clonotype was detected ten times or more. The rearrangement joins TRBV4-3 to TRBJ2-1; weak D call: TRBD2 (6 bases). Looked up from germline, CDR1 is LGHNA and CDR2 is YSLEER. This CDR3 spans 14 amino acids. The V end was cut by 0 bases, the J end by 3 bases, with 6 bases between. CDR3 protein: CASSQEAGYNEQFF. CDR3 DNA sequence: TGCGCCAGCAGCCAAGAAGCGGGCTACAATGAGCAGTTCTTC.

The chain recombines TRBV12-3 or TRBV12-4 with TRBJ2-1; either TRBD1 or TRBD2 may fit D (6 bases each). This CDR3 region has 13 residues. The V end was cut by 4 bases, the J end by 8 bases, with 12 bases between. The CDR3 loop reads CASSSGGGDEQFF. As DNA, the CDR3 is TGTGCCAGCAGTTCCGGGGGCGGTGATGAGCAGTTCTTC.

The chain has TRBV5-1 and TRBJ1-1; D might be TRBD1 (5 bases). The CDR3 length is 14 residues. CDR1 SGHRS and CDR2 YFSETQ come from the germline V gene. Trimming took 2 bases from V and 3 from J, leaving 11 bases between them. CDR3 region: CASSLGFRDTEAFF. DNA for the CDR3: TGCGCCAGCAGCTTAGGATTCAGGGACACTGAAGCTTTCTTT.

In this sample, this clonotype turned up many times. This chain uses TRBV5-1 with TRBJ2-2; D is unresolved. V lost 8 bases to trimming and J lost 0 bases, with 11 bases between them. The CDR3 runs to 14 residues. CDR1 and CDR2 (germline): SGHRS, YFSETQ. CDR3 bases: TGCGCCAGTAGGCCCAACTCGAACACCGGGGAGCTGTTTTTT. Translated: CASRPNSNTGELFF. Complete variable domain (other parts from reference TRBV5-1 and TRBJ2-2): KAGVTQTPRYLIKTRGQQVTLSCSPISGHRSVSWYQQTPGQGLQFLFEYFSETQRNKGNFPGRFSGRQFSNSRSEMNVSTLELGDSALYLCASRPNSNTGELFFGEGSRLTVL.

This chain connects TRBV7-2 to TRBJ2-5; 7 positions match TRBD1. The CDR3 is 11 residues long. The V gene end was trimmed by 1 base and the J gene end by 12 bases; junction bases not matched to a gene: 2. In germline, CDR1 is SGHTA, CDR2 FQGNSA. Written as DNA, the CDR3 is TGTGCCAGCAGCTTAGACGGGACAGAGTACTTC. It encodes CASSLDGTEYF.

This clonotype showed up many times. The chain is built from TRBV25-1 and TRBJ2-4, with D perhaps TRBD2 (5 bases). This CDR3 has 11 amino acids. Germline V gene data show CDR1 as MGHDK and CDR2 as SYGVNS. Trimming left V 3 bases short and J 11 bases short, with 8 bases between. CDR3 in amino acids: CASSDGEFQYF. Here the CDR3 DNA reads TGTGCCAGCAGTGACGGGGAATTTCAGTACTTC.

This clonotype turned up a few times. V gene TRBV20-1 combines with J gene TRBJ2-3; 10 nucleotides align to TRBD1. The ends lost 6 bases at V and 8 bases at J; junction bases unmatched: 5. This CDR3 contains 12 residues. The germline V gene encodes CDR1 DFQATT and CDR2 SNEGSKA (reference sequence). The CDR3 reads CSAKGTGATQYF. CDR3 DNA sequence: TGCAGTGCCAAAGGGACAGGGGCTACGCAGTATTTT.

There are a few counts of this clonotype. This chain connects TRBV9 to TRBJ2-1; possibly TRBD2 for D (6 bases). CDR3 size: 13 residues. Germline V gene data show CDR1 as SGDLS and CDR2 as YYNGEE. Trimming took off 0 bases at V and 12 bases at J, with 13 bases between the two ends. The CDR3 is CASSVVKTGGQFF. The DNA for the CDR3 is TGTGCCAGCAGCGTAGTTAAAACCGGGGGGCAGTTCTTC. Full variable domain (rest looked up from reference TRBV9 and TRBJ2-1): DSGVTQTPKHLITATGQRVTLRCSPRSGDLSVYWYQQSLDQGLQFLIQYYNGEERAKGNILERFSAQQFPDLHSELNLSSLELGDSALYFCASSVVKTGGQFFGPGTRLTVL.

This clonotype was picked up a small number of times. V and J are TRBV7-9 and TRBJ1-1, with D unclear. Per the germline V gene, CDR1 is SEHNR and CDR2 is FQNEAQ (reference sequence). Deletions cut 1 base from V and 6 bases from J, with 9 bases between. This CDR3 contains 13 residues. In DNA form, the CDR3 reads TGTGCCAGCAGCTTAGAGCTAGGGCCTGAAGCTTTCTTT. It translates to CASSLELGPEAFF.

This clonotype has a handful of counts. V usage is TRBV27 and J usage is TRBJ2-7; the match to TRBD1 covers 7 bases. Germline V lookup: CDR1 MNHEY, CDR2 SMNVEV (reference sequence). J lost 4 bases, V lost 5 bases, and 5 bases had no gene match. The CDR3 is 13 residues long. CDR3 in DNA: TGTGCCAGCAGTCACAGGGGTCAATACGAGCAGTACTTC. This gives the protein CASSHRGQYEQYF.

The rearrangement joins TRBV21-1 to TRBJ2-4; the table's D call of TRBD1 was not tested on the DNA. TRBV21-1 is a listed pseudogene. CDR3 size: 13 residues. CDR3 DNA: TGTGCCAGCAGCCCTCGGTCCCGGATAATTCAGTACTTC. Translation gives CASSPRSRIIQYF.

In its sample, this clonotype was seen a few times. This sequence joins TRBV7-9 and TRBJ2-5; TRBD2 matches 7 bases. There are 14 residues in the CDR3. Germline V lookup: CDR1 SEHNR, CDR2 FQNEAQ (reference sequence). Losses at the gene ends were 11 bases for V and 0 bases for J; bases not matched to a gene: 9. The chain's CDR3 is CAEDLGGYQETQYF. CDR3 sequence (DNA): TGTGCCGAAGACCTGGGGGGGTACCAAGAGACCCAGTACTTC.

This clonotype was recorded many times. The chain joins TRBV5-1 to TRBJ2-3; no reliable D call. The CDR3 totals 17 residues. Germline V lookup: CDR1 SGHRS, CDR2 YFSETQ. Trimming stripped 3 bases from V and 4 bases from J, with 21 bases between. As DNA, the CDR3 is TGCGCCAGCAGCTCGACGTATACCCGACCCCGGGCAGATACGCAGTATTTT. This codes for CASSSTYTRPRADTQYF.

This chain joins TRBV28 and TRBJ1-2, with 7 bases lining up with TRBD1. The CDR3 consists of 14 residues. Trimming cost V 6 bases and J 3 bases; bases outside gene matches: 7. CDR1 MDHEN and CDR2 SYDVKM come from the germline V gene. The CDR3 DNA is TGTGCCAGCAGGAGACAGGGAGAAGACTATGGCTACACCTTC. This translates into CASRRQGEDYGYTF.

This chain links TRBV18 with TRBJ1-5; D possibly corresponds to TRBD1 (6 bases). The CDR3 contains 14 residues. From germline, CDR1 is KGHSH and CDR2 LQKENI. V shed 6 bases and J shed 4 bases, with 13 bases lying between them. DNA of the CDR3: TGTGCCAGCTCCTCTATACAGGGTAATCAGCCCCAGCATTTT. As protein: CASSSIQGNQPQHF.